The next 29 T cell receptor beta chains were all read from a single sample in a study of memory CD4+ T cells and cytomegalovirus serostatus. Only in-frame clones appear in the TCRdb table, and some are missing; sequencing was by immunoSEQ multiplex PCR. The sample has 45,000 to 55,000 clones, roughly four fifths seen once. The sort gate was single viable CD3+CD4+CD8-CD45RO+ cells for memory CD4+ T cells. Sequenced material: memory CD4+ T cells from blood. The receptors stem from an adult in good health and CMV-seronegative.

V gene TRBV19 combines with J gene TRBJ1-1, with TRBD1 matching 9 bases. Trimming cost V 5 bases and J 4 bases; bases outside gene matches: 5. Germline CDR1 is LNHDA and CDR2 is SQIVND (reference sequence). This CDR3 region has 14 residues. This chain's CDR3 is CASSRQTGGTEAFF. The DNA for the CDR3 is TGTGCCAGTAGTCGCCAGACAGGGGGCACTGAAGCTTTCTTT.

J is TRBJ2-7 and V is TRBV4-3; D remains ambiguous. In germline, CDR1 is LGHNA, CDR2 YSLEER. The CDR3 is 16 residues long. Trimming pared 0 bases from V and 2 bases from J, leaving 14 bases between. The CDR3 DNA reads TGCGCCAGCAGCCAAGATACCCAGGTCGTTCCCTACGAGCAGTACTTC. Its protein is CASSQDTQVVPYEQYF.

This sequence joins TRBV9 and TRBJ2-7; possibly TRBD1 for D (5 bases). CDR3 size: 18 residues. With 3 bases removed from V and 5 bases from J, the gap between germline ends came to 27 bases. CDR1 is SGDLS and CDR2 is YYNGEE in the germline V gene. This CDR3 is CASSARASFLGVGDEQYF. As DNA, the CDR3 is TGTGCCAGCAGCGCACGTGCCTCGTTTCTAGGGGTTGGCGACGAGCAGTACTTC.

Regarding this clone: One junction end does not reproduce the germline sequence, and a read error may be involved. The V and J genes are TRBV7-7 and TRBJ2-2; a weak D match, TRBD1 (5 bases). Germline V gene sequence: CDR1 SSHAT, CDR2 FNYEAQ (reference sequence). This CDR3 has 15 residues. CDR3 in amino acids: CASSLRGVGTGELFF. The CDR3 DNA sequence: TGTGCTAGCAGCTTAAGGGGCGTGGGGACCGGGGAGCTGTTTTTT.

The CDR3: CASSQDEDYGYTF. DNA for the CDR3: TGCGCCAGCAGCCAAGATGAGGACTATGGCTACACCTTC. The gene calls are TRBV4-3 and TRBJ1-2; no clear D. Germline V gene sequence: CDR1 LGHNA, CDR2 YSLEER. The CDR3 has 13 amino acids. Trimming removed 0 bases from V and 3 bases from J, with 5 bases in between.

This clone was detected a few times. The CDR3 bases are TGTGCCAGCAGGCCACAGGGGGCAAAATTTAACTATGGCTACACCTTC. This sequence encodes CASRPQGAKFNYGYTF. V and J are TRBV27 and TRBJ1-2; 9 positions agree with TRBD1. Germline V gene data show CDR1 as MNHEY and CDR2 as SMNVEV (reference sequence). This CDR3 contains 16 residues. V lost 6 bases and J lost 1; bases outside the gene matches: 9.

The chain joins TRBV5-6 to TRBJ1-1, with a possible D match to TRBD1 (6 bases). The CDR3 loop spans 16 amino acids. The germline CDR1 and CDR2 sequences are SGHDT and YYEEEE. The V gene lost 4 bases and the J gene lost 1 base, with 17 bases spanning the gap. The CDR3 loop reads CASSPPSGTSNTEAFF. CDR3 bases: TGTGCCAGCAGCCCACCCTCGGGGACATCGAACACTGAAGCTTTCTTT. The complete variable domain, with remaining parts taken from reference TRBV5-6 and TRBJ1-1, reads DAGVTQSPTHLIKTRGQQVTLRCSPKSGHDTVSWYQQALGQGPQFIFQYYEEEERQRGNFPDRFSGHQFPNYSSELNVNALLLGDSALYLCASSPPSGTSNTEAFFGQGTRLTVV.

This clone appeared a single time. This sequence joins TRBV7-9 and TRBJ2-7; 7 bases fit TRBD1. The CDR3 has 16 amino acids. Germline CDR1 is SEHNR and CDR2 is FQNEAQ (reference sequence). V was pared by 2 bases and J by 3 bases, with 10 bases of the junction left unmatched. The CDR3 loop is CASSLSVGDSLYEQYF. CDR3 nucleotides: TGTGCCAGCAGCTTATCGGTCGGGGACAGCCTCTACGAGCAGTACTTC.

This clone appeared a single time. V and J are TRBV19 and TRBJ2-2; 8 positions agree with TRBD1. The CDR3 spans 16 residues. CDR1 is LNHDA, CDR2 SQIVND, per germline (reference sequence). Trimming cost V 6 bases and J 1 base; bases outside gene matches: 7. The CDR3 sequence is CASRNPGGLNTGELFF. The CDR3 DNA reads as TGTGCCAGTAGAAACCCAGGGGGCCTGAACACCGGGGAGCTGTTTTTT.

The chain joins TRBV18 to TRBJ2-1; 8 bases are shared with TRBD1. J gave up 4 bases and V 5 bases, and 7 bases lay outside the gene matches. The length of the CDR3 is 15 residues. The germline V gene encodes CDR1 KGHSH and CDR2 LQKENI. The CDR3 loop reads CASSWTGLGYNEQFF. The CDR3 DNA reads TGTGCCAGCTCATGGACAGGGTTGGGGTACAATGAGCAGTTCTTC.

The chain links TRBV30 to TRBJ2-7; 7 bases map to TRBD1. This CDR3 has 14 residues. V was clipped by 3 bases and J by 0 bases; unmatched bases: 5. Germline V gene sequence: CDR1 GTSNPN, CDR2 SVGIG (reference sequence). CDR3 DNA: TGTGCCTGGAGCCCAAAGGGGGCCTCCTACGAGCAGTACTTC. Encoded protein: CAWSPKGASYEQYF.

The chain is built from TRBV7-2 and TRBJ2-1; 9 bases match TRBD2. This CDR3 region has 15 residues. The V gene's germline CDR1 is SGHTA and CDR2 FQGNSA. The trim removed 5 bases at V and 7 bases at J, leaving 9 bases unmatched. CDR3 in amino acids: CASSQIAGARNEQFF. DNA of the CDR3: TGTGCCAGCAGCCAGATAGCGGGAGCGAGGAATGAGCAGTTCTTC.

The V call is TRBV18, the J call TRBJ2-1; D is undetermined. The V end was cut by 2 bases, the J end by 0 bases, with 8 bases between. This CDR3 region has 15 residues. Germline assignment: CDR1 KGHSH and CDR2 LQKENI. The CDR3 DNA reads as TGTGCCAGCTCACCAGGGGAATTCTCCTACAATGAGCAGTTCTTC. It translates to CASSPGEFSYNEQFF.

This CDR3 is CASSPEEVEQFF. CDR3 DNA: TGTGCCAGCTCACCCGAAGAGGTTGAGCAGTTCTTC. The chain has TRBV18 and TRBJ2-1; D call uncertain. Trimming cost V 3 bases and J 9 bases, with 9 bases left between them. The CDR3 has 12 residues. Germline V gene sequence: CDR1 KGHSH, CDR2 LQKENI.

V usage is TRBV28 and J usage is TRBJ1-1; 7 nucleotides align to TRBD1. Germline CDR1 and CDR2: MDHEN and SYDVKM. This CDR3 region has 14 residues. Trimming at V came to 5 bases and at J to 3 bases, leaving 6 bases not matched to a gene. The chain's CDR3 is CASSPGGVDTEAFF. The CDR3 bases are TGTGCCAGCAGTCCAGGGGGTGTGGACACTGAAGCTTTCTTT.

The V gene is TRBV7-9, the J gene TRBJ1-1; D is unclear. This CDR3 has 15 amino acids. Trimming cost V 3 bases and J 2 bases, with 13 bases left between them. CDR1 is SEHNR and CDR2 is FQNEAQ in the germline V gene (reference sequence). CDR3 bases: TGTGCCAGCAGCTTGGTAATCAGTTCCAACACTGAAGCTTTCTTT. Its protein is CASSLVISSNTEAFF.

In nucleotides, the CDR3 is TGTGCCAGCTCCCTCCTCGGGACTAGCGATTACAATGAGCAGTTCTTC. Protein product: CASSLLGTSDYNEQFF. V and J are TRBV18 and TRBJ2-1, with 10 nucleotides matching TRBD2. The V and J ends lost 6 bases and 4 bases, in that order; junction bases with no gene match: 9. CDR1 is KGHSH and CDR2 is LQKENI in the germline V gene. The CDR3 is 16 amino acids.

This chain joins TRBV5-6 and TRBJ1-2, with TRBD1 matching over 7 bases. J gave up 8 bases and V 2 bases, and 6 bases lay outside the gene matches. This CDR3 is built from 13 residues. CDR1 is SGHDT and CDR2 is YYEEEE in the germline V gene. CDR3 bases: TGTGCCAGCAGCTTTAGGGGGCAGGAGGGCTACACCTTC. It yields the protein CASSFRGQEGYTF.

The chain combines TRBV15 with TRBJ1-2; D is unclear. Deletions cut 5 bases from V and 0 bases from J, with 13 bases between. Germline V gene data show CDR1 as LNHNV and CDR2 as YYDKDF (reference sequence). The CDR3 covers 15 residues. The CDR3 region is CATSESGRPNYGYTF. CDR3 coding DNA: TGTGCCACCAGCGAGTCGGGGAGACCTAACTATGGCTACACCTTC.

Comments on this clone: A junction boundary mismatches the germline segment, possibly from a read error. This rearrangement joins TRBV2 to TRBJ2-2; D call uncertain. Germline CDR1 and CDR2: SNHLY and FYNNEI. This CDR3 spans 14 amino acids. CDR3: CASSEGRNRGELFF. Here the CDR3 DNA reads TGTGCCAGCAGCGAAGGACGGAATCGCGGGGAGCTGTTTTTT.

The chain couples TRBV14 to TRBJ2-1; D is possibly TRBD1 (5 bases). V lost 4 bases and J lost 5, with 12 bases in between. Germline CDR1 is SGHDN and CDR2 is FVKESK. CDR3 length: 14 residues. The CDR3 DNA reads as TGTGCCAGCAGCCCCGTCGACAGAAACAATGAGCAGTTCTTC. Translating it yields CASSPVDRNNEQFF.

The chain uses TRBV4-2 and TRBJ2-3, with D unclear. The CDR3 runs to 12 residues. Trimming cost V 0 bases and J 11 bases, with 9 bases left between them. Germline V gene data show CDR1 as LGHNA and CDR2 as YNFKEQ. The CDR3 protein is CASSQDGKEQYF. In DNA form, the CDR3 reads TGTGCCAGCAGCCAAGATGGTAAGGAGCAGTATTTT.

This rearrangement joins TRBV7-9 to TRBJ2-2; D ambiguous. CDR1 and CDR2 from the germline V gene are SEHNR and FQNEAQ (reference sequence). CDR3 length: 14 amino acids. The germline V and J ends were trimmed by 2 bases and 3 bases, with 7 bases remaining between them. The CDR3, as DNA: TGTGCCAGCAGCTTATACGAGCACACCGGGGAGCTGTTTTTT. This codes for CASSLYEHTGELFF.

The CDR3 DNA reads TGTGCCAGCAGCTATACGACAGGGAACACCTACGAGCAGTACTTC. Amino acid sequence: CASSYTTGNTYEQYF. The chain combines TRBV28 with TRBJ2-7; 7 bases are shared with TRBD1. CDR3 length equals 15 residues. The J segment lost 2 bases and the V segment lost 6 bases, leaving 10 bases of the junction unmatched. Germline CDR1 MDHEN, CDR2 SYDVKM.

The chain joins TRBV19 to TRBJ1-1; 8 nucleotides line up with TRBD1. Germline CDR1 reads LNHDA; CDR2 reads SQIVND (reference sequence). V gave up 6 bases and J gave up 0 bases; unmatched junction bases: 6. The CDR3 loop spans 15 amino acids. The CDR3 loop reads CASRTTGAVNTEAFF. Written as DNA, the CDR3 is TGTGCCAGTAGAACGACAGGGGCAGTGAACACTGAAGCTTTCTTT.

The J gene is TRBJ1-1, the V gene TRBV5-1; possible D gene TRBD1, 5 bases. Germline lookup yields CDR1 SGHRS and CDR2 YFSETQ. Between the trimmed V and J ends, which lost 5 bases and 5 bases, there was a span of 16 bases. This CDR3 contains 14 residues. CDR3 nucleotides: TGCGCCAGCAGTCTACAGGCAACGGGGACTGAAGCTTTCTTT. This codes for CASSLQATGTEAFF. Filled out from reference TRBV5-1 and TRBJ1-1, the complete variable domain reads KAGVTQTPRYLIKTRGQQVTLSCSPISGHRSVSWYQQTPGQGLQFLFEYFSETQRNKGNFPGRFSGRQFSNSRSEMNVSTLELGDSALYLCASSLQATGTEAFFGQGTRLTVV.

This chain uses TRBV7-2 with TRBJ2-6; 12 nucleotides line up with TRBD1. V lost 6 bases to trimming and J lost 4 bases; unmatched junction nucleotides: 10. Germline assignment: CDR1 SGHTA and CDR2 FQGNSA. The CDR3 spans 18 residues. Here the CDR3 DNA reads TGTGCCAGCAGTTTTGGGGGACAGGGGGCAGGAGGGGCCAACGTCCTGACTTTC. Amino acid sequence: CASSFGGQGAGGANVLTF.

The CDR3 loop is CASSLEVGGFYGYTF. In nucleotides, the CDR3 is TGTGCCAGCAGCTTAGAGGTGGGGGGATTCTATGGCTACACCTTC. This rearrangement joins TRBV11-2 to TRBJ1-2; a possible D gene is TRBD1 (5 bases). Germline lookup yields CDR1 SGHAT and CDR2 FQNNGV. V lost 0 bases and J 4 bases, leaving 12 bases between the germline ends. This CDR3 is 15 amino acids long.

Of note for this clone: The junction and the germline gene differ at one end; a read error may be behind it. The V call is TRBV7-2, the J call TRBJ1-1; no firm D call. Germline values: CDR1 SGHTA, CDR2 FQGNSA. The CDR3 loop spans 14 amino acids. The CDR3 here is CASSVAVMNTEAFF. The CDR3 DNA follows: TGTGCCAGCAGCGTAGCCGTCATGAACACTGAAGCTTTCTTT.